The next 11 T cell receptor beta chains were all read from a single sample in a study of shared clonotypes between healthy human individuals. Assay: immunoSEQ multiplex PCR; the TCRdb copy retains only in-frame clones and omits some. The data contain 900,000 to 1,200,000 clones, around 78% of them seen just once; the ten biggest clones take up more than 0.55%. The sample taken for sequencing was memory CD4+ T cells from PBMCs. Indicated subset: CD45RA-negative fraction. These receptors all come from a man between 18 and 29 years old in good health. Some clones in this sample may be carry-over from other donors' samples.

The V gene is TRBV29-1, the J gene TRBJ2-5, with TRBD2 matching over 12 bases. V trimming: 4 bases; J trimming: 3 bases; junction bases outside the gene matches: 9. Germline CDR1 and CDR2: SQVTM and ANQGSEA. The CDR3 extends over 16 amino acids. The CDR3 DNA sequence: TGCAGCGTTGGTACTAGCGGGAGGAGGTTAGAAGAGACCCAGTACTTC. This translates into CSVGTSGRRLEETQYF.

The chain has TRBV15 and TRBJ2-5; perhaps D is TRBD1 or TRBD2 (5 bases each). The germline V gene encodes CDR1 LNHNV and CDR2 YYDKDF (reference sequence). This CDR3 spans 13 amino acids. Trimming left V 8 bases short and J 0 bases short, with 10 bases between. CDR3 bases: TGTGCCACCGGGGGACGGAACCAAGAGACCCAGTACTTC. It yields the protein CATGGRNQETQYF.

CDR3 protein: CASSLRPGGGMNTEAFF. The CDR3 DNA reads as TGTGCCAGCAGTTTACGGCCAGGGGGTGGGATGAACACTGAAGCTTTCTTT. The chain uses TRBV28 and TRBJ1-1; TRBD1 aligns across 7 bases. Germline CDR1 reads MDHEN; CDR2 reads SYDVKM. The CDR3 is 17 amino acids. Germline trimming cut 2 bases from V and 0 bases from J; bases unmatched to any gene: 9.

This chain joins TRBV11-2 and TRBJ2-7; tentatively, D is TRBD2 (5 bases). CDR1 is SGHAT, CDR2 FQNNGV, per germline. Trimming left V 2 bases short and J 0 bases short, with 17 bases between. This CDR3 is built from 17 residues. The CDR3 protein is CASSLLALAPGSYEQYF. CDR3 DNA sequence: TGTGCCAGCAGCTTATTGGCCCTAGCTCCTGGCTCCTACGAGCAGTACTTC. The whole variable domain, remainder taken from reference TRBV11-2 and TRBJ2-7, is EAGVAQSPRYKIIEKRQSVAFWCNPISGHATLYWYQQILGQGPKLLIQFQNNGVVDDSQLPKDRFSAERLKGVDSTLKIQPAKLEDSAVYLCASSLLALAPGSYEQYFGPGTRLTVT.

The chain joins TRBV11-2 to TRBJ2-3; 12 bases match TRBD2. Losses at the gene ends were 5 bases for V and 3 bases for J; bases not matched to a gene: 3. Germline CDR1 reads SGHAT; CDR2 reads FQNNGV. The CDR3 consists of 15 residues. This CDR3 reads CASSELAGGTDTQYF. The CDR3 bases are TGTGCCAGCAGCGAACTAGCGGGAGGAACAGATACGCAGTATTTT.

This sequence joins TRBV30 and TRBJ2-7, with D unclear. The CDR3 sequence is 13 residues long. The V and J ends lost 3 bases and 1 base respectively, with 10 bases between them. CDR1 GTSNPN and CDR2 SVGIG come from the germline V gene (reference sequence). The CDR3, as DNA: TGTGCCTGGAGGGCGCGGAGTTCCTACGAGCAGTACTTC. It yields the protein CAWRARSSYEQYF.

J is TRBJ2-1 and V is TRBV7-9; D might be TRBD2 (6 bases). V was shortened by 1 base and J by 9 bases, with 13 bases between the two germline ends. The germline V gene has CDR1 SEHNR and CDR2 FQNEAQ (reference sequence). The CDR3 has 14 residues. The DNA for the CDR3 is TGTGCCAGCAGCTTAGTCGGGGGAGAGGGTGAGCAGTTCTTC. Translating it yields CASSLVGGEGEQFF. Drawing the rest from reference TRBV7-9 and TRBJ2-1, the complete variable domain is DTGVSQNPRHKITKRGQNVTFRCDPISEHNRLYWYRQTLGQGPEFLTYFQNEAQLEKSRLLSDRFSAERPKGSFSTLEIQRTEQGDSAMYLCASSLVGGEGEQFFGPGTRLTVL.

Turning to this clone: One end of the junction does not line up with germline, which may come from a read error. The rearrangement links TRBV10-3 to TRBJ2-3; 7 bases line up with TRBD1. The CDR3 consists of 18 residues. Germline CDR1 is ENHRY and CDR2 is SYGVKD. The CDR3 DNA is TGTGCCATCCCCACTTCATACAGGGGTTCACCGTACACAGATACGCAGTGTTTT. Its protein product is CAIPTSYRGSPYTDTQCF.

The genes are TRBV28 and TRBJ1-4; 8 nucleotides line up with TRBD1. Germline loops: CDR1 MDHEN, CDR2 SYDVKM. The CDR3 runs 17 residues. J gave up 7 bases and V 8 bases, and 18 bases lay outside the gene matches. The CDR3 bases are TGTGCCAGCTCCCGGGACAGGCGGTATAGTTTGGGTGAAAAACTGTTTTTT. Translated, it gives CASSRDRRYSLGEKLFF.

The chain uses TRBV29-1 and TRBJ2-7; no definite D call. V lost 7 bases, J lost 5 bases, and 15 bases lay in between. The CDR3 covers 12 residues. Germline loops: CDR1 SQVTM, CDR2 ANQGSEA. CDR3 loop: CSASEAGHEQYF. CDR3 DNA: TGCAGCGCGAGCGAGGCCGGTCACGAGCAGTACTTC.

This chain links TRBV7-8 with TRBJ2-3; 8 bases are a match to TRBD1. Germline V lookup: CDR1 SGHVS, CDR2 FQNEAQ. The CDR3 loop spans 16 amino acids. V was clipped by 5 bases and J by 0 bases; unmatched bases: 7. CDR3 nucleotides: TGTGCCAGCAGCGCGCAGGGGGCTCTTAGCACAGATACGCAGTATTTT. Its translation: CASSAQGALSTDTQYF.